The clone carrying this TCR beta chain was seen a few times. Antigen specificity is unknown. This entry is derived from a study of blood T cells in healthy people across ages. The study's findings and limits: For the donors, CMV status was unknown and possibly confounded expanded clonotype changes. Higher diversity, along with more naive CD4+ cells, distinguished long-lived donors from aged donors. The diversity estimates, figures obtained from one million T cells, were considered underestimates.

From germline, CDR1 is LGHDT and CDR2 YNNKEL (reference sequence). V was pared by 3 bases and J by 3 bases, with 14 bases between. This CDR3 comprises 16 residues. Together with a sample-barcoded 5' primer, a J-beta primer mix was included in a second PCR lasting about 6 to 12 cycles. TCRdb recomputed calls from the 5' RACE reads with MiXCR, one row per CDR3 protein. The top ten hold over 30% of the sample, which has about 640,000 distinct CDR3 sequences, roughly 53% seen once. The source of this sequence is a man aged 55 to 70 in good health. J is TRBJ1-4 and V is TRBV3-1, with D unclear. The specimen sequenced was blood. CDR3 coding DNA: TGTGCCAGCAGCCAGAACCAGCGGTGGGCTAATGAAAAACTGTTTTTT. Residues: CASSQNQRWANEKLFF.